This passage covers 19 T cell receptor beta chains from one sample sequenced in a study of T cell responses to AZD1222 COVID-19 vaccine. Sequencing used immunoSEQ multiplex PCR; TCRdb keeps in-frame clones, though not all of them. The sample lists about 130,000 clones; about 82% were seen once. This specimen consisted of peripheral blood, obtained 28 days after the second dose of the MenACWY control vaccine. All receptors derive from an adult who received the MenACWY meningococcal vaccine as a control.

This sequence joins TRBV18 and TRBJ1-4; weak D call: TRBD1 (6 bases). Germline loops: CDR1 KGHSH, CDR2 LQKENI. This CDR3 comprises 14 residues. The ends were cut back, 9 bases at V and 15 bases at J, with 26 bases in the middle. The CDR3 reads CASKVSGTSYSLFF. As DNA, the CDR3 is TGTGCCAGTAAGGTTTCCGGGACATCGTATTCGTTGTTTTTT.

V usage is TRBV24-1 and J usage is TRBJ2-1; weak D call: TRBD2 (5 bases). The CDR3 is made up of 16 amino acids. Trimming took off 0 bases at V and 7 bases at J, with 15 bases between the two ends. Germline V gene sequence: CDR1 KGHDR, CDR2 SFDVKD. The CDR3 region has the DNA TGTGCCACCAGTGATTTGCGGGCGGGTGTTATAAATGAGCAGTTCTTC. It specifies CATSDLRAGVINEQFF.

The chain joins TRBV6-5 to TRBJ1-2, with no clear D. Trimming stripped 5 bases from V and 1 base from J, with 14 bases between. CDR1 is MNHEY and CDR2 is SVGAGI in the germline V gene. This CDR3 contains 15 residues. The CDR3 here is CASSPYSHLNYGYTF. The CDR3 coding sequence is TGTGCCAGCAGTCCCTATTCCCACCTTAACTATGGCTACACCTTC.

This clone was picked up a small number of times. The genes are TRBV5-1 and TRBJ2-2; TRBD1 might be the D (6 bases). CDR3 length equals 16 residues. Trimming left V 4 bases short and J 11 bases short, with 24 bases between. Germline CDR1 reads SGHRS; CDR2 reads YFSETQ. DNA for the CDR3: TGCGCCAGCAGCCCCCCTAAGGGTCAGGGGAAGTTCGAGCTGTTTTTT. Protein product: CASSPPKGQGKFELFF.

The chain uses TRBV9 and TRBJ2-3; D gene unclear. This CDR3 contains 12 residues. V lost 0 bases, J lost 5 bases, and 4 bases lay in between. CDR1 and CDR2 (germline): SGDLS, YYNGEE. As DNA, the CDR3 is TGTGCCAGCAGCGTAGATGGAGATACGCAGTATTTT. Amino acid sequence: CASSVDGDTQYF.

The rearrangement uses TRBV24-1 and TRBJ1-4, with 9 nucleotides matching TRBD1. Trimming removed 4 bases from V and 7 bases from J; junction bases left unmatched: 6. CDR1 and CDR2 (germline): KGHDR, SFDVKD. CDR3 length equals 15 residues. CDR3 protein: CATSDPGQGSEKLFF. The CDR3 bases are TGTGCCACCAGTGACCCGGGACAGGGCTCTGAAAAACTGTTTTTT.

V gene TRBV7-2 combines with J gene TRBJ2-1; 9 bases match TRBD2. Per the germline V gene, CDR1 is SGHTA and CDR2 is FQGNSA. Trimming at V came to 7 bases and at J to 2 bases, leaving 9 bases not matched to a gene. This CDR3 contains 16 residues. In DNA, the CDR3 is TGTGCCAGCATCACCCAGGCGGGAGGGCCCTACAATGAGCAGTTCTTC. As protein: CASITQAGGPYNEQFF.

The chain recombines TRBV11-2 with TRBJ2-7; TRBD2 is a possible D gene (5 bases). CDR3 length: 13 residues. The V gene lost 3 bases and the J gene lost 6 bases, with 12 bases spanning the gap. Germline CDR1 SGHAT, CDR2 FQNNGV. CDR3 DNA sequence: TGTGCCAGCAGCTTGGACTTGGGGAGCGAGCAGTACGTC. Translated: CASSLDLGSEQYV.

The genes are TRBV7-8 and TRBJ1-1; no clear D gene. CDR3 size: 15 residues. Trimming cost V 5 bases and J 1 base, with 14 bases left between them. Germline V gene data show CDR1 as SGHVS and CDR2 as FQNEAQ. The CDR3 DNA follows: TGTGCCAGCAGCCACACCCTGAAGGAGAACACTGAAGCTTTCTTT. This translates into CASSHTLKENTEAFF.

This chain connects TRBV7-9 to TRBJ2-1; TRBD1 or TRBD2 may be the D gene (5 bases each). Per the germline V gene, CDR1 is SEHNR and CDR2 is FQNEAQ (reference sequence). V was cut by 0 bases and J by 4 bases, with 7 bases left in between. CDR3 length: 14 residues. Written as DNA, the CDR3 is TGTGCCAGCAGCTTAGCGGGGGAGTACAATGAGCAGTTCTTC. It specifies CASSLAGEYNEQFF. Variable domain in full (rest from reference TRBV7-9 and TRBJ2-1): DTGVSQNPRHKITKRGQNVTFRCDPISEHNRLYWYRQTLGQGPEFLTYFQNEAQLEKSRLLSDRFSAERPKGSFSTLEIQRTEQGDSAMYLCASSLAGEYNEQFFGPGTRLTVL.

The V and J genes are TRBV7-3 and TRBJ2-3; possibly TRBD1 or TRBD2 for D (5 bases each). The germline V gene has CDR1 SGHTA and CDR2 FQGTGA. The CDR3 has 15 residues. Trimming removed 1 base from V and 3 bases from J, with 11 bases in between. CDR3 loop: CASSLMGTETDTQYF. CDR3 in DNA: TGTGCCAGCAGCTTAATGGGGACCGAAACAGATACGCAGTATTTT.

This clone showed up just once. The rearrangement joins TRBV6-5 to TRBJ2-1; D gene unclear. CDR1 and CDR2 from the germline V gene are MNHEY and SVGAGI. The CDR3 runs to 16 residues. Trimming removed 2 bases from V and 2 bases from J, with 13 bases in between. Here the CDR3 reads CASSYVGMGTYNEQFF. As DNA, the CDR3 is TGTGCCAGCAGTTACGTCGGTATGGGGACCTACAATGAGCAGTTCTTC.

CDR3 sequence (DNA): TGTGCCAGCAGCTTGGCAGGCGCCCCGGGTACTGAAGCTTTCTTT. Its protein product is CASSLAGAPGTEAFF. V is TRBV5-6 and J is TRBJ1-1; D is uncertain. The germline V gene has CDR1 SGHDT and CDR2 YYEEEE. The CDR3 spans 15 residues. The ends were cut back, 0 bases at V and 5 bases at J, with 14 bases in the middle.

The V and J genes are TRBV18 and TRBJ1-1; 7 bases align to TRBD1. The ends lost 4 bases at V and 5 bases at J; junction bases unmatched: 10. From germline, CDR1 is KGHSH and CDR2 LQKENI. CDR3 length: 15 amino acids. The CDR3 DNA follows: TGTGCCAGCTCACTTTCCACAGGGGTTTTAACTGAAGCTTTCTTT. Encoded protein: CASSLSTGVLTEAFF.

The chain carries TRBV6-1 and TRBJ2-7; 7 bases are a match to TRBD1. V shed 2 bases, J shed 6 bases, and the junction held 10 bases outside the gene matches. Germline loops: CDR1 MNHNS, CDR2 SASEGT. This CDR3 region has 15 residues. This chain's CDR3 is CASSEKPPTGFEQYV. CDR3 bases: TGTGCCAGCAGTGAAAAGCCCCCGACAGGGTTCGAGCAGTACGTC.

This chain joins TRBV5-1 and TRBJ1-1, with D possibly being TRBD1 (5 bases). Per germline, CDR1 SGHRS and CDR2 YFSETQ. V was pared by 3 bases and J by 0 bases, with 12 bases between. This CDR3 is built from 15 residues. CDR3 protein: CASSSPGVMNTEAFF. The DNA for the CDR3 is TGCGCCAGCAGCTCCCCGGGGGTCATGAACACTGAAGCTTTCTTT. The variable domain in full, with the rest retrieved from reference TRBV5-1 and TRBJ1-1, is KAGVTQTPRYLIKTRGQQVTLSCSPISGHRSVSWYQQTPGQGLQFLFEYFSETQRNKGNFPGRFSGRQFSNSRSEMNVSTLELGDSALYLCASSSPGVMNTEAFFGQGTRLTVV.

This chain connects TRBV2 to TRBJ2-7, with D possibly TRBD1 on 5 matching bases. Looked up from germline, CDR1 is SNHLY and CDR2 is FYNNEI. This CDR3 is 14 amino acids long. Trimming removed 2 bases at V and 3 bases at J, with 11 bases between. The CDR3 bases are TGTGCCAGCAGTGAAAAGGGGCAGAGCTACGAGCAGTACGTC. This sequence encodes CASSEKGQSYEQYV.

This clone was counted a single time. The rearrangement uses TRBV5-4 and TRBJ2-7, with a possible D match to TRBD1 (6 bases). The V and J ends lost 4 bases and 2 bases respectively, with 10 bases between them. Germline V gene lookup returns CDR1 SGHNT and CDR2 YYREEE (reference sequence). The CDR3 has 13 amino acids. CDR3 DNA sequence: TGTGCCAGCAGCCCAAGGGGGACCTACGAGCAGTACTTC. Amino acids: CASSPRGTYEQYF.

A few counts support this clone. The chain is built from TRBV28 and TRBJ1-2; no reliable D call. V was trimmed by 4 bases and J by 4 bases, leaving 13 bases between them. This CDR3 is 14 amino acids long. The germline V gene has CDR1 MDHEN and CDR2 SYDVKM. CDR3 region: CASSSIGSPYGYTF. Here the CDR3 DNA reads TGTGCCAGCAGTTCAATAGGCAGCCCCTATGGCTACACCTTC.